This T cell receptor (beta chain) was sequenced during a study of post-analysis software for immune sequencing data. Study-wide results and caveats: In patients, TRBV5-6, TRBV5-1 and TRBV20-1 belonged to five or six TRBV segments found more frequently than in controls.

This CDR3 region has 11 residues. V was cut by 5 bases and J by 7 bases, with 8 bases left in between. Germline V gives CDR1 MNHEY, CDR2 SVGAGI. Built from TCR beta cDNA, the libraries had unique molecular identifiers in them. TCRdb processed the PCR reads anew with MiXCR; each CDR3 protein has one entry. In the table there are approximately 730,000 distinct CDR3 sequences, approximately 30% of which are singletons. Details on this clonotype: The antigen is unknown.

The V call is TRBV6-5, the J call TRBJ1-1; D is undetermined. This TCR came from a girl aged 5 to 17 with multiple sclerosis. The sequencing input was blood. Here the CDR3 reads CASSRGGEAFF. CDR3 sequence (DNA): TGTGCCAGCAGTCGGGGAGGTGAAGCTTTCTTT.